The 12 T cell receptor beta chains below were found in one sample sequenced in a study of PD-1 blockade in classical Hodgkin lymphoma (dated by TCRdb to the early 2020s). The receptor library was made with the immunoSEQ multiplex PCR assay. Imported from immuneACCESS, the table was reduced by TCRdb to in-frame sequences with V and J called. These copies leave out some clones; in studies compared against another copy, an unresolved V gene accounts for under half, and the cause of the remainder is not known. Across this sample there are about 12,000 clones, with about four fifths seen only once. About two fifths of the sample rests with the top ten. The intended sense of this specimen's time point label: cycle 1 day 1 (C1D1), immediately before nivolumab initiation. Every trial patient had relapsed after autologous stem cell transplantation, and cohorts A, B and C differed in prior brentuximab vedotin exposure. CD8+ T cells were purified from thawed PBMCs by magnetic negative selection with a Miltenyi CD8+ T cell isolation kit.

The sample in question was CD8+ T cells from blood, obtained at baseline. These receptors all come from a human donor with classical Hodgkin lymphoma.

V is TRBV6-1 and J is TRBJ2-1; D is uncertain. Trimming pared 5 bases from V and 14 bases from J, leaving 19 bases between. The CDR3 covers 13 residues. Germline CDR1 reads MNHNS; CDR2 reads SASEGT. This CDR3 is CASSNLSYSRKFF. In DNA, the CDR3 is TGTGCCAGCAGTAACCTTTCGTACTCCCGCAAGTTCTTC.

This clone has more than one count but fewer than ten. The chain carries TRBV7-9 and TRBJ1-4; 9 nucleotides line up with TRBD1. The CDR3 has 15 amino acids. CDR1 and CDR2 (germline): SEHNR, FQNEAQ (reference sequence). V dropped 5 bases and J dropped 8; count of bases not matched to a gene: 9. The CDR3 DNA sequence: TGTGCCAGCAGCACCTACAGGGGGCGCTTGGAAAAACTGTTTTTT. It is translated as CASSTYRGRLEKLFF.

CDR3 coding DNA: TGTGCCAGCAGCTTGGTCCGGGACAGCATCCCCTACGAGCAGTACTTC. Translation gives CASSLVRDSIPYEQYF. The V gene is TRBV5-4, the J gene TRBJ2-7; 7 bases map to TRBD1. The CDR3 runs to 16 residues. The V gene's germline CDR1 is SGHNT and CDR2 YYREEE (reference sequence). The V gene end was trimmed by 0 bases and the J gene end by 2 bases; junction bases not matched to a gene: 8.

The chain links TRBV28 to TRBJ1-2; D is unclear. The length of the CDR3 is 12 residues. V was cut by 6 bases and J by 7 bases, with 12 bases left in between. Per germline, CDR1 MDHEN and CDR2 SYDVKM. CDR3 DNA: TGTGCCAGCAGCCCCGGGGTGGGTGGCTACACCTTC. It yields the protein CASSPGVGGYTF.

J is TRBJ1-1 and V is TRBV27; D gene uncertain. Germline V gene data show CDR1 as MNHEY and CDR2 as SMNVEV (reference sequence). The CDR3 runs to 16 residues. Trimming shortened V by 5 bases and J by 0 bases, and 16 bases separated the two germline ends. The CDR3 sequence: CASSQPFEGVNTEAFF. In DNA form, the CDR3 reads TGTGCCAGCAGTCAGCCCTTCGAGGGCGTGAACACTGAAGCTTTCTTT.

This clone appeared once. The rearrangement uses TRBV11-2 and TRBJ2-7, with D tentatively TRBD1 or TRBD2 (5 bases each). The CDR3 is made up of 17 amino acids. Trimming took 0 bases from V and 0 from J, leaving 15 bases between them. Looked up from germline, CDR1 is SGHAT and CDR2 is FQNNGV. The CDR3 spells CASSLERGVAISYEQYF. CDR3 DNA: TGTGCCAGCAGCTTAGAAAGGGGAGTGGCTATCTCCTACGAGCAGTACTTC.

V is TRBV5-4 and J is TRBJ2-2; 7 nucleotides match TRBD2. Germline trimming cut 2 bases from V and 1 base from J; bases unmatched to any gene: 8. CDR1 and CDR2 from the germline V gene are SGHNT and YYREEE (reference sequence). The CDR3 consists of 17 residues. CDR3 bases: TGTGCCAGCAGCTTTTCGTCAGCGGGGTTGAACACCGGGGAGCTGTTTTTT. Protein: CASSFSSAGLNTGELFF.

V gene TRBV15 combines with J gene TRBJ2-1, with 12 bases identical to TRBD2. Germline CDR1 and CDR2: LNHNV and YYDKDF (reference sequence). V trimming: 0 bases; J trimming: 7 bases; junction bases outside the gene matches: 10. This CDR3 has 18 amino acids. The CDR3 nucleotides are TGTGCCACCAGCAGAGATGACTTTTGGACTAGCGGGACTAATGAGCAGTTCTTC. Translation gives CATSRDDFWTSGTNEQFF.

This chain joins TRBV27 and TRBJ2-5; tentative D call: TRBD1 (5 bases). The J call is uncertain, as TRBJ2-7 better fits the DNA end. Germline CDR1 is MNHEY and CDR2 is SMNVEV (reference sequence). The CDR3 runs to 14 residues. The CDR3 bases are TGTGCCAGCAGCGGACAAGACGGAGCCTACGAGCAGTACTTC. Translated: CASSGQDGAYEQYF.

The V gene is TRBV27, the J gene TRBJ2-2; a weak D match, TRBD1 (5 bases). The length of the CDR3 is 17 residues. V was cut by 1 base and J by 2 bases, with 14 bases left in between. CDR1 and CDR2 (germline): MNHEY, SMNVEV (reference sequence). The CDR3 here is CASSLYWAGLNTGELFF. The CDR3 nucleotides read TGTGCCAGCAGTTTATACTGGGCAGGGCTTAACACCGGGGAGCTGTTTTTT.

The chain carries TRBV18 and TRBJ2-1; the D gene is possibly TRBD2 (6 bases). The CDR3 sequence is 16 residues long. Trimming took off 4 bases at V and 0 bases at J, with 13 bases between the two ends. Germline V gene data show CDR1 as KGHSH and CDR2 as LQKENI. The CDR3 reads CASSLLRTTSYNEQFF. CDR3 DNA: TGTGCCAGCTCACTGCTAAGGACTACCTCCTACAATGAGCAGTTCTTC.

In the case of this clone: This specimen includes other DNA sequences encoding the same CDR3. The chain combines TRBV4-1 with TRBJ2-7; D uncertain. V was trimmed by 0 bases and J by 3 bases, leaving 12 bases between them. The germline V gene encodes CDR1 MGHRA and CDR2 YSYEKL. This CDR3 spans 15 amino acids. CDR3 amino acids: CASSQEAGRNYEQYF. The CDR3, as DNA: TGCGCCAGCAGCCAAGAGGCCGGACGGAACTACGAGCAGTACTTC.